These 17 T cell receptor beta chains were all obtained from the same sample, sequenced in a study of CD8 T cells in ankylosing spondylitis (dated by TCRdb to about 2017). General study outcomes and caveats: A TCR beta motif made up of several highly homologous amino acid variants appeared to be characteristic of blood from ankylosing spondylitis patients.

Which antigens these TCRs recognize remains unknown. Library construction relied on 5' RACE. The sample was run on an Illumina HiSeq 2500. The public reads were reprocessed in TCRdb via fastp at Q25 and MiXCR, keeping in-frame beta chains. Rows with one shared CDR3 protein collapse into an entry with the most common genes and DNA. The sample yields about 400,000 distinct CDR3 sequences; 20% to 25% were counted once. In total, the top ten clones hold roughly a sixth of the sample. Sequences were obtained from blood, either unsorted or a sorted T cell fraction (not recorded which). These receptors were collected from a male donor with ankylosing spondylitis.

The chain is built from TRBV5-1 and TRBJ2-3, with D unclear. The germline V gene has CDR1 SGHRS and CDR2 YFSETQ. V was cut by 4 bases and J by 0 bases, with 6 bases left in between. The CDR3 runs to 13 residues. This CDR3 reads CASSTISTDTQYF. CDR3 bases: TGCGCCAGCAGCACCATAAGCACAGATACGCAGTATTTT. Supplemented by reference TRBV5-1 and TRBJ2-3, the full variable domain reads KAGVTQTPRYLIKTRGQQVTLSCSPISGHRSVSWYQQTPGQGLQFLFEYFSETQRNKGNFPGRFSGRQFSNSRSEMNVSTLELGDSALYLCASSTISTDTQYFGPGTRLTVL.

The V and J genes are TRBV4-1 and TRBJ2-1, with TRBD1 as a possible D gene (6 bases). Deletions cut 8 bases from V and 0 bases from J, with 14 bases between. The CDR3 spans 15 residues. Germline CDR1 is MGHRA and CDR2 is YSYEKL. CDR3 in amino acids: CASSVRGNSYNEQFF. For the CDR3, the DNA is TGCGCCAGCTCCGTAAGGGGGAACTCCTACAATGAGCAGTTCTTC.

The chain has TRBV7-3 and TRBJ2-3, with a possible D match to TRBD1 (5 bases). This CDR3 comprises 16 residues. From germline, CDR1 is SGHTA and CDR2 FQGTGA. V dropped 0 bases and J dropped 7 bases, with 17 bases sitting between them. The CDR3 DNA reads as TGTGCCAGCAGCTTAACCGATATTAGGGGCAGAAATACGCAGTATTTT. Translation gives CASSLTDIRGRNTQYF.

The chain has TRBV4-2 and TRBJ2-3, with D perhaps matching TRBD2 (6 bases). CDR1 LGHNA and CDR2 YNFKEQ come from the germline V gene. Trimming shortened V by 0 bases and J by 2 bases, and 15 bases separated the two germline ends. This CDR3 is 17 amino acids long. CDR3 protein: CASSQEGGKYHTDTQYF. The CDR3 bases are TGTGCCAGCAGCCAAGAAGGCGGGAAGTACCACACAGATACGCAGTATTTT.

The rearrangement joins TRBV7-8 to TRBJ2-1, with TRBD2 identical over 14 bases. The J segment lost 10 bases and the V segment lost 6 bases, leaving 11 bases of the junction unmatched. Germline lookup yields CDR1 SGHVS and CDR2 FQNEAQ. CDR3 length: 16 amino acids. This CDR3 reads CASSYRLAGGIGEQFF. CDR3 nucleotide sequence: TGTGCCAGCAGTTATAGACTAGCGGGAGGGATTGGGGAGCAGTTCTTC. Full variable domain (missing parts from reference TRBV7-8 and TRBJ2-1): GAGVSQSPRYKVAKRGQDVALRCDPISGHVSLFWYQQALGQGPEFLTYFQNEAQLDKSGLPSDRFFAERPEGSVSTLKIQRTQQEDSAVYLCASSYRLAGGIGEQFFGPGTRLTVL.

This clonotype turned up a few times. The chain has TRBV20-1 and TRBJ2-7; 10 bases match TRBD2. The V gene's germline CDR1 is DFQATT and CDR2 SNEGSKA (reference sequence). This CDR3 has 18 amino acids. Trimming took 1 base from V and 2 from J; bases not matched to a gene: 14. The CDR3 DNA is TGCAGTGCTAGAGGTTACGCGTTATCCCTAGCGGGGGCCTACGAGCAGTACTTC. This codes for CSARGYALSLAGAYEQYF.

In its sample, this clonotype was seen many times. The chain employs TRBV29-1 and TRBJ2-6; D is uncertain. The CDR3 is made up of 13 amino acids. The ends were cut back, 4 bases at V and 4 bases at J, with 8 bases in the middle. Germline V gives CDR1 SQVTM, CDR2 ANQGSEA. Here the CDR3 DNA reads TGCAGCGTTGGAGGACGGGGGGCCAACGTCCTGACTTTC. Translating it yields CSVGGRGANVLTF.

This clonotype was seen at least ten times. This chain connects TRBV12-3 or TRBV12-4 to TRBJ2-1; maybe TRBD1 (6 bases). The V end was cut by 4 bases, the J end by 1 base, with 11 bases between. The CDR3 is made up of 15 amino acids. CDR3 sequence (DNA): TGTGCCAGCAGTTCAGGGGTCTCATCCTACAATGAGCAGTTCTTC. It translates to CASSSGVSSYNEQFF.

The CDR3 reads CASSLRRGLGENEQFF. CDR3 DNA sequence: TGTGCCAGCAGCCTCCGGCGGGGACTAGGGGAAAATGAGCAGTTCTTC. This chain joins TRBV3-1 and TRBJ2-1, with TRBD2 matching over 8 bases. With V trimmed by 4 bases and J by 7 bases, 12 bases remained unmatched. Per the germline V gene, CDR1 is LGHDT and CDR2 is YNNKEL (reference sequence). This CDR3 has 16 residues.

The chain has TRBV9 and TRBJ2-7; D may be TRBD2 (6 bases). Trimming took off 0 bases at V and 3 bases at J, with 13 bases between the two ends. Germline V lookup: CDR1 SGDLS, CDR2 YYNGEE. CDR3 size: 15 residues. The CDR3 here is CASSVGGGKGYEQYF. CDR3 nucleotide sequence: TGTGCCAGCAGCGTAGGGGGCGGGAAGGGCTACGAGCAGTACTTC.

The rearrangement uses TRBV2 and TRBJ2-7; possible D gene TRBD2, 5 bases. The germline V gene encodes CDR1 SNHLY and CDR2 FYNNEI. The CDR3 is 15 residues long. V dropped 2 bases and J dropped 2 bases, with 13 bases sitting between them. CDR3 sequence: CASSEFQRTAYEQYF. CDR3 in DNA: TGTGCCAGCAGTGAATTTCAGCGGACTGCCTACGAGCAGTACTTC.

This clonotype was observed a few times. This chain links TRBV7-9 with TRBJ2-4; TRBD2 aligns across 10 bases. Germline trimming cut 1 base from V and 14 bases from J; bases unmatched to any gene: 8. Germline CDR1 reads SEHNR; CDR2 reads FQNEAQ (reference sequence). The CDR3 totals 14 residues. CDR3 in amino acids: CASSLGLAGSKEYF. CDR3 bases: TGTGCCAGCAGCTTAGGACTAGCGGGTTCGAAGGAGTACTTC.

The chain combines TRBV5-1 with TRBJ2-5; 7 bases agree with TRBD2. CDR1 and CDR2 (germline): SGHRS, YFSETQ. CDR3 length: 14 residues. J lost 3 bases, V lost 4 bases, and 6 bases had no gene match. CDR3 DNA: TGCGCCAGCAGCACTGCTAGCGGAGAAGAGACCCAGTACTTC. It codes for CASSTASGEETQYF.

The rearrangement links TRBV20-1 to TRBJ2-3; maybe TRBD2 (6 bases). The germline V gene encodes CDR1 DFQATT and CDR2 SNEGSKA (reference sequence). V was trimmed by 5 bases and J by 6 bases, leaving 9 bases between them. CDR3 length equals 11 residues. CDR3 in DNA: TGCAGTGCTCGACTAGGTGATACGCAGTATTTT. It specifies CSARLGDTQYF.

This chain joins TRBV18 and TRBJ2-1, with 8 bases that match TRBD1. Germline trimming cut 2 bases from V and 0 bases from J; bases unmatched to any gene: 6. This CDR3 region has 17 residues. From germline, CDR1 is KGHSH and CDR2 LQKENI. CDR3 nucleotides: TGTGCCAGCTCACCAATACCAACAGGGGGCTCCTACAATGAGCAGTTCTTC. It yields the protein CASSPIPTGGSYNEQFF. Drawing the rest from reference TRBV18 and TRBJ2-1, the complete variable domain is NAGVMQNPRHLVRRRGQEARLRCSPMKGHSHVYWYRQLPEEGLKFMVYLQKENIIDESGMPKERFSAEFPKEGPSILRIQQVVRGDSAAYFCASSPIPTGGSYNEQFFGPGTRLTVL.

This clonotype was picked up a small number of times. The chain is built from TRBV7-9 and TRBJ2-2; D unclear. CDR3 length equals 14 residues. Germline-derived CDR1 and CDR2 are SEHNR and FQNEAQ (reference sequence). Trimming left V 5 bases short and J 7 bases short, with 14 bases between. This CDR3 is CASSPSGTDGELFF. The DNA for the CDR3 is TGTGCCAGCAGCCCCTCGGGTACTGACGGGGAGCTGTTTTTT. Full variable domain (remainder filled in from reference TRBV7-9 and TRBJ2-2): DTGVSQNPRHKITKRGQNVTFRCDPISEHNRLYWYRQTLGQGPEFLTYFQNEAQLEKSRLLSDRFSAERPKGSFSTLEIQRTEQGDSAMYLCASSPSGTDGELFFGEGSRLTVL.

CDR3 region: CASSTSSSYNEQFF. The CDR3 nucleotides are TGTGCCAGCAGCACTAGCTCCTCCTACAATGAGCAGTTCTTC. The chain has TRBV5-4 and TRBJ2-1; D might be TRBD2 (6 bases). The CDR3 has 14 amino acids. In germline, CDR1 is SGHNT, CDR2 YYREEE (reference sequence). Trimming cost V 4 bases and J 0 bases, with 8 bases left between them.